This TCR beta chain was retrieved from a study of cytomegalovirus exposure and HLA in healthy donors. Study conclusions and caveats: One variant, a missense change in DCLRE1C, was linked in a later analysis to TCR beta V- and J-gene trimming.

V shed 1 base, J shed 6 bases, and the junction held 3 bases outside the gene matches. The germline gives CDR1 SGHVS, CDR2 FNYEAQ. CDR3 length: 14 residues. This clone has a handful of counts. Its antigen is not identified. Use of 60 Vbeta and 13 Jbeta primers characterized the PCR. Measured with immunoSEQ multiplex PCR; TCRdb has only the in-frame clones, and not every one. The repertoire has 120,000 or so clones, about two thirds of them found once; the top ten carry 8.2%. This receptor was identified in a woman aged 40 to 50 in good health and CMV-seropositive. Material for sequencing was PBMCs. The chain combines TRBV7-6 with TRBJ1-2, with 9 nucleotides matching TRBD1. The CDR3 loop reads CASSLENRGHGYTF. The CDR3 DNA is TGTGCCAGCAGCTTAGAAAACAGGGGGCATGGCTACACCTTC.